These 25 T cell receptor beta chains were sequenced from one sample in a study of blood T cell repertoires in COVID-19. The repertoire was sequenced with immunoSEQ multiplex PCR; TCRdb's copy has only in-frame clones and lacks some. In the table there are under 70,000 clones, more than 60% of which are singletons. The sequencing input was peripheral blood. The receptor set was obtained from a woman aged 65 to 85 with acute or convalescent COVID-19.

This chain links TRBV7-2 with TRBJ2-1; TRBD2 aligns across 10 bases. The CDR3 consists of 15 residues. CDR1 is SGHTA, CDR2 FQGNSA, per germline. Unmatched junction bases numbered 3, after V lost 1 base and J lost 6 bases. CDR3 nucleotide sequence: TGTGCCAGCAGCTTAGTAGCGGGGGGTCCCAATGAGCAGTTCTTC. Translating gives CASSLVAGGPNEQFF.

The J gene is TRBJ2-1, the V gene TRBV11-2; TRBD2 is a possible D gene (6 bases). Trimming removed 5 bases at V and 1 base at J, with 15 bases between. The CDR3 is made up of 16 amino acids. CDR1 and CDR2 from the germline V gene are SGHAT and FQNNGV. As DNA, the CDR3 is TGTGCCAGCAGCGGATGGAGGGGTAGTTCCTACAATGAGCAGTTCTTC. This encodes CASSGWRGSSYNEQFF. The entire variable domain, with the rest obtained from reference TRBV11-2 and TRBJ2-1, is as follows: EAGVAQSPRYKIIEKRQSVAFWCNPISGHATLYWYQQILGQGPKLLIQFQNNGVVDDSQLPKDRFSAERLKGVDSTLKIQPAKLEDSAVYLCASSGWRGSSYNEQFFGPGTRLTVL.

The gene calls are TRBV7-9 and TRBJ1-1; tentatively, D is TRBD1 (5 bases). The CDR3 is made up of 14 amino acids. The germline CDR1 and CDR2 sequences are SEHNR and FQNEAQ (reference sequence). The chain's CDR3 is CLCQQGQTNTEAFF. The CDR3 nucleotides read TGTTTATGCCAGCAAGGACAAACGAACACTGAAGCTTTCTTT.

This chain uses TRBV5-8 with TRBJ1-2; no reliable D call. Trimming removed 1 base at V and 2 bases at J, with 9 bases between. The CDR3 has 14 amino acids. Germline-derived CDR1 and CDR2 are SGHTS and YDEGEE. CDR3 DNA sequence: TGTGCCAGCAGCTTGATGGCGGGAAACTATGGCTACACCTTC. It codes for CASSLMAGNYGYTF.

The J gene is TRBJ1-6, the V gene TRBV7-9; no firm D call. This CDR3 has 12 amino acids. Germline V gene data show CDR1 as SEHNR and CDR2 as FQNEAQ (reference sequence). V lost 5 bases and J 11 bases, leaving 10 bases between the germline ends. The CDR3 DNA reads TGTGCCAGCAGCCCCCAGGTGACACCCCTCCACTTT. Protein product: CASSPQVTPLHF.

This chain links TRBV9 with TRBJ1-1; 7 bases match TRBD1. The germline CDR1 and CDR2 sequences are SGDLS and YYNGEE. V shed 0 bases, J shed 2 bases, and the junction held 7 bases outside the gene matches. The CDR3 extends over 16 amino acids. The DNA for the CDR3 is TGTGCCAGCAGCGTAGTAGGTGTAGGGGGCAACACTGAAGCTTTCTTT. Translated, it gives CASSVVGVGGNTEAFF. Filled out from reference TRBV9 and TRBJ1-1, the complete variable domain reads DSGVTQTPKHLITATGQRVTLRCSPRSGDLSVYWYQQSLDQGLQFLIQYYNGEERAKGNILERFSAQQFPDLHSELNLSSLELGDSALYFCASSVVGVGGNTEAFFGQGTRLTVV.

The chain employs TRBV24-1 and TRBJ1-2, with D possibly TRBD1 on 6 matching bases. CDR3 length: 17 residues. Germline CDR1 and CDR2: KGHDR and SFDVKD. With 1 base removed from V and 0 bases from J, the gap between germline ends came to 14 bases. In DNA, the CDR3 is TGTGCCACCAGTGATTTAGGGCAGGGGCGCCCTAACTATGGCTACACCTTC. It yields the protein CATSDLGQGRPNYGYTF.

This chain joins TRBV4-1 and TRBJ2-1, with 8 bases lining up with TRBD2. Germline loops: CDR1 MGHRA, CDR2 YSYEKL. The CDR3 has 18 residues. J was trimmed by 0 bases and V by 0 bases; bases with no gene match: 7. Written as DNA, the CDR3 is TGCGCCAGCAGCCAAGATACGGCGGGGGGACGCTCCTACAATGAGCAGTTCTTC. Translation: CASSQDTAGGRSYNEQFF.

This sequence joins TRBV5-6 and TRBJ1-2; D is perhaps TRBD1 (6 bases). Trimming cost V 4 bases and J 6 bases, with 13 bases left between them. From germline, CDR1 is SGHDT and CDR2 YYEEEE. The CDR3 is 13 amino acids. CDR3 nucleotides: TGTGCCAGCAGCCTACAGGGTACTAATGGCTACACCTTC. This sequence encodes CASSLQGTNGYTF.

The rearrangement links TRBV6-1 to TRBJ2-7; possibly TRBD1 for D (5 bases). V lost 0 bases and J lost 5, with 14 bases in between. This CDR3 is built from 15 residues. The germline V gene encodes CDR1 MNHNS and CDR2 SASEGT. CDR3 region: CASSEAEAGPHEQYV. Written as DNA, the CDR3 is TGTGCCAGCAGTGAAGCTGAAGCAGGGCCCCACGAGCAGTACGTC.

CDR3 sequence (DNA): TGTGCCAGCAGTCCAATGCCTGGGACTACCTTGGGGACTGAAGCTTTCTTT. Its translation is CASSPMPGTTLGTEAFF. The rearrangement links TRBV27 to TRBJ1-1; perhaps TRBD1 as D (5 bases). Trimming shortened V by 5 bases and J by 5 bases, and 24 bases separated the two germline ends. The CDR3 has 17 residues. CDR1 is MNHEY and CDR2 is SMNVEV in the germline V gene (reference sequence).

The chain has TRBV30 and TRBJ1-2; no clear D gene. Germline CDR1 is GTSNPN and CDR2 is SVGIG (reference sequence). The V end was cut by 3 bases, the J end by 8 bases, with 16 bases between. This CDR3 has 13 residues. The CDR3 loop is CAWSSSSTGGYTF. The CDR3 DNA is TGTGCCTGGAGCAGTTCGTCCACGGGAGGCTACACCTTC. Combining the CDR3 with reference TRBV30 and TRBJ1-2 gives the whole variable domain SQTIHQWPATLVQPVGSPLSLECTVEGTSNPNLYWYRQAAGRGLQLLFYSVGIGQISSEVPQNLSASRPQDRQFILSSKKLLLSDSGFYLCAWSSSSTGGYTFGSGTRLTVV.

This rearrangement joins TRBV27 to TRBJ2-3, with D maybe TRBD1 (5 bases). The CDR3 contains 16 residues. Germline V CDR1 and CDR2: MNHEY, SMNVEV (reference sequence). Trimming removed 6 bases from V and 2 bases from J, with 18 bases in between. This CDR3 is CASRTRGAAYTDTQYF. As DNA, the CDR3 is TGTGCCAGCAGGACGCGTGGGGCCGCTTACACAGATACGCAGTATTTT.

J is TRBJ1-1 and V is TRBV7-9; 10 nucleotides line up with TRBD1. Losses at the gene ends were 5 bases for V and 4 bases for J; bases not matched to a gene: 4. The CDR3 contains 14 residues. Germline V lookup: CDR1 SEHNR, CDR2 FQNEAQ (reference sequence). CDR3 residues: CASSLRDRGTEAFF. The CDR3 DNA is TGTGCCAGCAGCCTCCGGGACAGGGGCACTGAAGCTTTCTTT.

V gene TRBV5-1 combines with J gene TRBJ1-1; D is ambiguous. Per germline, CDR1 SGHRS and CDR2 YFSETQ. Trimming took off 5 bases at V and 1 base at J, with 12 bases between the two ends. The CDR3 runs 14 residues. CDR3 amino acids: CASSLLDWNTEAFF. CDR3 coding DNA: TGCGCCAGCAGTTTGTTGGACTGGAACACTGAAGCTTTCTTT. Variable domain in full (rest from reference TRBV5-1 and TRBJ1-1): KAGVTQTPRYLIKTRGQQVTLSCSPISGHRSVSWYQQTPGQGLQFLFEYFSETQRNKGNFPGRFSGRQFSNSRSEMNVSTLELGDSALYLCASSLLDWNTEAFFGQGTRLTVV.

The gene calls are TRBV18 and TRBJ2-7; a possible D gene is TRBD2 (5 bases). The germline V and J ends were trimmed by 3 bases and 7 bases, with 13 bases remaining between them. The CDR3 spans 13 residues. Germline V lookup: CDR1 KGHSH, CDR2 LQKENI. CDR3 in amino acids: CASSPGPGTEQYV. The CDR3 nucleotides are TGTGCCAGCTCACCTGGCCCGGGAACAGAGCAGTACGTC.

CDR3: CASSQEGRRSGNTIYF. The CDR3 DNA is TGCGCCAGCAGCCAAGAAGGCAGGCGTTCTGGAAACACCATATATTTT. This sequence joins TRBV4-1 and TRBJ1-3; D unresolved. The CDR3 has 16 residues. CDR1 is MGHRA and CDR2 is YSYEKL in the germline V gene. The V gene lost 0 bases and the J gene lost 1 base, with 10 bases spanning the gap.

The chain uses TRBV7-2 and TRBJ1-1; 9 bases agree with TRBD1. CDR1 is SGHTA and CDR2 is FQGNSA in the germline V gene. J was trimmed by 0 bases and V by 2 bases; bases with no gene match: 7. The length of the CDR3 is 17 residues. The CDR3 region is CASSLWLGTGMNTEAFF. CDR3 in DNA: TGTGCCAGCAGCTTATGGCTCGGGACAGGGATGAACACTGAAGCTTTCTTT.

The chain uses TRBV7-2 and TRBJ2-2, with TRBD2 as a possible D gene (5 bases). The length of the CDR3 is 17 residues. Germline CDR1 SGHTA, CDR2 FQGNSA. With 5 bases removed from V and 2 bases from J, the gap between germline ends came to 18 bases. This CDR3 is CASSPPHLAANTGELFF. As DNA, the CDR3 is TGTGCCAGCAGCCCACCCCACCTAGCAGCTAACACCGGGGAGCTGTTTTTT.

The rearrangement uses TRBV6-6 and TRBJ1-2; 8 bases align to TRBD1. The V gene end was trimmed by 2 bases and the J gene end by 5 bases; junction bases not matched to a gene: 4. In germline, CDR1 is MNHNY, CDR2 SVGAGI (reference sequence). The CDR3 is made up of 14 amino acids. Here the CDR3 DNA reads TGTGCCAGCAGTTACATGGACAGGGAGTATGGCTACACCTTC. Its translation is CASSYMDREYGYTF.

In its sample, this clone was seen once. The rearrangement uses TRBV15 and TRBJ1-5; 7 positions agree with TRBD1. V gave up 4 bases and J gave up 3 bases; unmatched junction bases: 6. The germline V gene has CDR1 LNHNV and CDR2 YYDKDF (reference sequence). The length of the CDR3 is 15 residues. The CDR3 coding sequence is TGTGCCACCAGCAACCGGGACAGCCCCAATCAGCCCCAGCATTTT. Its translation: CATSNRDSPNQPQHF. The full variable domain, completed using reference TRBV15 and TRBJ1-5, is DAMVIQNPRYQVTQFGKPVTLSCSQTLNHNVMYWYQQKSSQAPKLLFHYYDKDFNNEADTPDNFQSRRPNTSFCFLDIRSPGLGDTAMYLCATSNRDSPNQPQHFGDGTRLSIL.

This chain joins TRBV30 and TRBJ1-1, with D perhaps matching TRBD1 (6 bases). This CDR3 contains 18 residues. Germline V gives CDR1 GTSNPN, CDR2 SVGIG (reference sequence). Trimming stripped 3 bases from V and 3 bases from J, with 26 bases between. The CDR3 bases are TGTGCCTGGAGACCGCCGCGACAGGTTGGACCCCGGCACACTGAAGCTTTCTTT. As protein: CAWRPPRQVGPRHTEAFF.

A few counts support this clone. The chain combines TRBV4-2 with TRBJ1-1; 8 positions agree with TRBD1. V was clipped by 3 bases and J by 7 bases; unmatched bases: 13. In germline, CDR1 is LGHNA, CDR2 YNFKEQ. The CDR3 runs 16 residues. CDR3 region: CASSHLSGQGGFEAFF. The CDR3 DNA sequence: TGTGCCAGCAGCCACCTTAGTGGACAGGGAGGCTTTGAAGCTTTCTTT.

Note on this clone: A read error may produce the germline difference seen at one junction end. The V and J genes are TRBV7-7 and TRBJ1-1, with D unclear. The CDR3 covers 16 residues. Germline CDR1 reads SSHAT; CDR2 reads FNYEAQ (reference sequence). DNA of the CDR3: TGTGCTAGCAGCTTATATAGAATGGGTCAGGACACTGAAGCTTTCTTT. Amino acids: CASSLYRMGQDTEAFF.

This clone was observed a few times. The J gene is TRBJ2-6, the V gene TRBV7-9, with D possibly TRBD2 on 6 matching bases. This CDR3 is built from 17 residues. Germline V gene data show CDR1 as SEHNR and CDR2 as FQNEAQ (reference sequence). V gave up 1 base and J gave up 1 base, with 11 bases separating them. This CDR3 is CASSLVPGRSGANVLTF. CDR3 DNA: TGTGCCAGCAGCTTAGTGCCAGGGAGGTCTGGGGCCAACGTCCTGACTTTC.